The rows below give T cell receptor beta chains drawn from one sample of a study of T cell responses to AZD1222 COVID-19 vaccine. Data came from immunoSEQ multiplex PCR; TCRdb stores just in-frame clones and leaves some out. Seen here are approximately 79,000 clones, around 82% observed once, and the top ten hold 1.3%. The input for sequencing was peripheral blood, taken 28 days after the second AZD1222 dose. Receptor source: an adult who received the AZD1222 COVID-19 vaccine. The CDR3 runs from the conserved cysteine through the conserved F or W. The D gene is left open where the match is weak. Clone size appears in some rows only: once, few, many, or a class for an expanded clone.

j_call,v_call,d_call,clone_size,cdr3_aa,cdr3_nt
TRBJ2-1,TRBV19,TRBD1,NA,CASSTSEGALYNEQFF,TGTGCCAGTAGTACGTCCGAGGGGGCTCTCTACAATGAGCAGTTCTTC
TRBJ1-2,TRBV19,TRBD1,NA,CASSNPGGGYTF,TGTGCCAGTAGTAACCCAGGGGGCGGCTACACCTTC
TRBJ2-1,TRBV4-3,NA,once,CASSLYNEQFF,TGCGCCAGCAGCCTCTACAATGAGCAGTTCTTC
TRBJ2-7,TRBV9,TRBD2,NA,CASSVASGGTSGAYEQYF,TGTGCCAGCAGCGTAGCTTCGGGGGGGACTAGCGGGGCCTACGAGCAGTACTTC
TRBJ2-3,TRBV10-3,NA,NA,CAISVGLNTDTQYF,TGTGCCATCAGTGTAGGTCTGAACACAGATACGCAGTATTTT
TRBJ1-1,TRBV24-1,NA,NA,CATSDLDTEAFF,TGTGCCACCAGTGATTTGGACACTGAAGCTTTCTTT
TRBJ1-3,TRBV15,NA,NA,CATSRDKGALGGASGNTIYF,TGTGCCACCAGCAGAGACAAAGGGGCCCTAGGGGGGGCGTCTGGAAACACCATATATTTT
TRBJ2-1,TRBV19,TRBD2,few,CASRTSGRAFHNEQFF,TGTGCCAGTAGAACTAGCGGGAGGGCCTTCCACAATGAGCAGTTCTTC
TRBJ2-3,TRBV11-2,NA,NA,CASSLATGSTDTQYF,TGTGCCAGCAGCTTAGCCACAGGAAGCACAGATACGCAGTATTTT
TRBJ1-4,TRBV5-1,NA,NA,CASSPSLTTNEKLFF,TGCGCCAGCAGCCCATCCCTGACAACTAATGAAAAACTGTTTTTT
TRBJ2-7,TRBV5-6,NA,NA,CASSLGSGRYEQYF,TGTGCCAGCAGCTTGGGCTCCGGTAGGTACGAGCAGTACTTC
TRBJ1-4,TRBV11-1,NA,NA,CASSFRGNEKLFF,TGTGCCAGCAGCTTCAGGGGAAATGAAAAACTGTTTTTT
TRBJ1-1,TRBV28,NA,NA,CASSLLGAEAFF,TGTGCCAGCAGCTTACTCGGAGCTGAAGCTTTCTTT
TRBJ2-1,TRBV9,NA,few,CASSGDHRSYNEQFF,TGTGCCAGCAGCGGAGACCACCGCTCCTACAATGAGCAGTTCTTC
TRBJ2-1,TRBV12-5,NA,NA,CASGLIGNNEQFF,TGTGCTAGTGGTTTGATTGGCAACAATGAGCAGTTCTTC
TRBJ2-7,TRBV7-8,NA,once,CASSPRQAYEQYF,TGTGCCAGCAGCCCCCGACAGGCCTACGAGCAGTACTTC
TRBJ2-7,TRBV12-5,NA,NA,CASGGDEQYF,TGTGCTAGTGGGGGGGACGAGCAGTACTTC
TRBJ2-7,TRBV5-3,TRBD1,NA,CARTRIMGQGYEQYF,TGTGCCAGAACCAGGATTATGGGACAGGGATACGAGCAGTACTTC
TRBJ2-3,TRBV7-3,NA,NA,CASSLYTGSDTQYF,TGTGCCAGCAGCTTATATACAGGGTCAGATACGCAGTATTTT
TRBJ1-2,TRBV28,NA,NA,CASSLFQGHYGYTF,TGTGCCAGCAGTTTATTTCAGGGCCACTATGGCTACACCTTC
TRBJ1-1,TRBV29-1,NA,few,CSVCLGGNTEAFF,TGCAGCGTTTGCTTAGGGGGGAACACTGAAGCTTTCTTT
TRBJ1-6,TRBV30,NA,once,CARRVSSYNSPLHF,TGTGCCCGGCGGGTGAGCTCCTATAATTCACCCCTCCACTTT
TRBJ2-5,TRBV7-2,TRBD2,NA,CASSLGTSFQETQYF,TGTGCCAGCAGCTTGGGGACTAGCTTCCAAGAGACCCAGTACTTC
TRBJ2-1,TRBV7-2,NA,NA,CASSLEESGVSFYNEQFF,TGTGCCAGCAGCTTAGAGGAGTCAGGGGTCTCCTTTTACAATGAGCAGTTCTTC
TRBJ2-7,TRBV28,TRBD1,NA,CASSLAGTAYEQYF,TGTGCCAGCAGTCTAGCCGGGACAGCCTACGAGCAGTACTTC
TRBJ1-2,TRBV28,TRBD1,NA,CASRTSGQEGYTF,TGTGCCAGCAGAACCTCGGGACAGGAAGGCTACACCTTC
TRBJ2-1,TRBV14,TRBD1,NA,CASSPNRGPYNEQFF,TGTGCCAGCAGCCCCAACAGGGGGCCCTACAATGAGCAGTTCTTC
TRBJ2-3,TRBV7-2,NA,NA,CASSLNHGGMDTQYF,TGTGCCAGCAGCTTAAATCACGGGGGAATGGATACGCAGTATTTT
TRBJ1-4,TRBV28,TRBD1,NA,CASSSPTGYEKLFF,TGTGCCAGCAGTTCACCGACAGGGTACGAAAAACTGTTTTTT
TRBJ1-2,TRBV29-1,NA,NA,CSVEGEKEYGYTF,TGCAGCGTTGAAGGGGAGAAGGAATATGGCTACACCTTC
TRBJ1-5,TRBV6-2/TRBV6-3,NA,NA,CASSGAGYNQPQHF,TGTGCCAGCAGTGGGGCGGGTTATAATCAGCCCCAGCATTTT
TRBJ1-4,TRBV20-1,TRBD1,NA,CSAYRGEKLFF,TGCAGTGCCTACAGGGGTGAAAAACTGTTTTTT
TRBJ2-7,TRBV5-5,TRBD1,once,CASRGTGSYEQYF,TGTGCCAGCAGGGGGACAGGCAGCTACGAGCAGTACTTC
TRBJ1-1,TRBV12-3/TRBV12-4,TRBD1,NA,CASRRGPAEAFF,TGTGCCAGCAGAAGGGGGCCAGCCGAAGCTTTCTTT
TRBJ2-7,TRBV4-2,NA,NA,CASSQVQTYEQYF,TGTGCCAGCAGCCAGGTCCAAACCTACGAGCAGTACTTC
TRBJ1-5,TRBV2,NA,NA,CASTQVGVQPQHF,TGTGCCAGCACCCAAGTGGGAGTACAGCCCCAGCATTTT
TRBJ2-1,TRBV2,NA,NA,CASIREARSEQFF,TGTGCCAGCATCCGAGAGGCAAGATCTGAGCAGTTCTTC
TRBJ1-1,TRBV19,TRBD1,NA,CASRTRGYTEAFF,TGTGCCAGTAGGACCAGGGGGTACACTGAAGCTTTCTTT
TRBJ1-3,TRBV3-1/TRBV3-2,NA,NA,CASSQFGQANGNTIYF,TGTGCCAGCAGCCAATTTGGCCAGGCCAACGGAAACACCATATATTTT
TRBJ2-4,TRBV5-8,NA,few,CASSLGRGRGSIQYF,TGTGCCAGCAGCTTGGGGCGGGGTCGGGGAAGCATTCAGTACTTC
TRBJ2-5,TRBV6-2/TRBV6-3,TRBD2,NA,CASSLLAGDEETQYF,TGTGCCAGCAGCCTACTAGCGGGAGATGAAGAGACCCAGTACTTC
TRBJ2-1,TRBV6-2/TRBV6-3,TRBD1,NA,CASSNDPDRGLLWGYNEQFF,TGTGCCAGCAGCAACGACCCGGACAGGGGTTTGCTATGGGGATACAATGAGCAGTTCTTC
TRBJ2-2,TRBV4-2,TRBD2,once,CASSQSLAGDTGELFF,TGTGCCAGCAGCCAATCACTAGCGGGGGACACCGGGGAGCTGTTTTTT
TRBJ1-2,TRBV4-3,NA,NA,CASSQDRGRATYGYTF,TGCGCCAGCAGCCAAGATCGAGGCCGAGCCACCTATGGCTACACCTTC
TRBJ1-5,TRBV4-1,NA,once,CASSQDGNQPQHF,TGCGCCAGCAGCCAAGATGGGAATCAGCCCCAGCATTTT
TRBJ1-2,TRBV30,TRBD1,NA,CAWSGITKSRQGQYYGYTF,TGTGCCTGGAGTGGGATAACAAAGTCAAGACAGGGTCAGTACTATGGCTACACCTTC
TRBJ1-6,TRBV2,NA,NA,CASSTRGVYNSPLHF,TGTGCCAGCAGTACCCGCGGAGTATATAATTCACCCCTCCACTTT
TRBJ2-7,TRBV7-9,TRBD1,NA,CASSTSGTGTEYF,TGTGCCAGCAGCACATCCGGGACAGGAACGGAGTACTTC
TRBJ2-2,TRBV13,TRBD2,NA,CASSSGLAGTASTGELFF,TGTGCCAGCAGCTCGGGACTAGCGGGAACTGCTTCCACCGGGGAGCTGTTTTTT
TRBJ2-7,TRBV27,NA,NA,CASSPGYEQYF,TGTGCCAGCAGTCCAGGGTACGAGCAGTACTTC
TRBJ1-2,TRBV28,NA,NA,CASSLSQAYGYTF,TGTGCCAGCAGTTTAAGCCAGGCCTATGGCTACACCTTC
TRBJ1-1,TRBV19,NA,once,CASSIVPGQPNTEAFF,TGTGCCAGTAGTATAGTCCCCGGACAGCCGAACACTGAAGCTTTCTTT
TRBJ1-5,TRBV28,TRBD1,NA,CASTWGRRTGSNQPQHF,TGTGCCAGCACCTGGGGACGACGGACAGGTAGCAATCAGCCCCAGCATTTT
TRBJ1-4,TRBV29-1,TRBD1,NA,CSVVLQGGNEKLFF,TGCAGCGTCGTCCTACAGGGGGGGAATGAAAAACTGTTTTTT
TRBJ1-4,TRBV5-1,TRBD1,NA,CASSWRSGQGSEKLFF,TGCGCCAGCAGCTGGAGGTCGGGACAGGGATCAGAAAAACTGTTTTTT
TRBJ1-2,TRBV28,NA,NA,CASRRRGSASYGYTF,TGTGCCAGCAGGCGGAGGGGCTCAGCGTCCTATGGCTACACCTTC
TRBJ2-3,TRBV9,NA,NA,CASSVEADPSTDTQYF,TGTGCCAGCAGCGTAGAGGCCGATCCTAGCACAGATACGCAGTATTTT
TRBJ2-1,TRBV19,NA,once,CASSMLRGDEQFF,TGTGCCAGTAGTATGCTCAGGGGAGATGAGCAGTTCTTC
TRBJ2-5,TRBV7-9,NA,NA,CASSLAGGGSQETQYF,TGTGCCAGCAGCTTAGCTGGCGGAGGATCCCAAGAGACCCAGTACTTC